Reported below is one T cell receptor (beta chain). These data originate in a study of blood T cell repertoires in COVID-19. Study context: Italy, Spain and the United States were the sources of the convalescent and acute COVID-19 samples. PBMCs, B-cell-depleted T cells, or T cells were the source of the cDNA or gDNA that made up the material.

In the original analysis: It was from reference gene primer amplification that nucleated cell counts were estimated. Repertoires were generated with immunoSEQ multiplex PCR, while TCRdb's copy carries only in-frame clones and drops some. D and trimming come from the DNA, and the V and J calls and clone size come from that table. This table holds around 40,000 clones, around nine tenths found once. Germline V gene sequence: CDR1 SEHNR, CDR2 FQNEAQ (reference sequence). Between the trimmed V and J ends, which lost 1 base and 5 bases, there was a span of 8 bases. This CDR3 contains 13 residues. The origin of this receptor is a man aged 50-59 years with active COVID-19. The chain couples TRBV7-9 to TRBJ1-1; no definite D call. Material: peripheral blood. CDR3 amino acids: CASSLERETEAFF. In nucleotides, the CDR3 is TGTGCCAGCAGCTTAGAACGGGAAACTGAAGCTTTCTTT.